This T cell receptor beta chain was obtained from a study of response to subunit inactivated influenza vaccine. Study-level results: Authors suggested each seasonal influenza vaccination recruits few new T cells.

This clonotype was counted only a few times. Its specificity is unknown. TCRdb re-analysed the RT-PCR reads in MiXCR, keeping a single row per CDR3 protein. The data show around 190,000 distinct CDR3 sequences, with about 9% seen just once and approximately 10% held by the top ten. The germline V gene encodes CDR1 DFQATT and CDR2 SNEGSKA (reference sequence). The CDR3 consists of 13 residues. V lost 0 bases to trimming and J lost 12 bases, with 15 bases between them. This chain links TRBV20-1 with TRBJ2-1; no firm D call. Here the sequenced sample was non-naive T cells sorted from PBMCs, taken on the day of vaccination. The receptor comes from a man over 45 who received an inactivated influenza vaccine. The CDR3 coding sequence is TGCAGTGCTAGAGATCCATCGTTGGGTATGCAGTTCTTC. This translates into CSARDPSLGMQFF.